A single sample is the source of the 10 T cell receptor beta chains below, sequenced in a study of siplizumab effects on memory and regulatory T cells. Profiling relied on immunoSEQ multiplex PCR, and the TCRdb table lists in-frame clones only, not all of them. Of around 97,000 clones in the sample, 90% to 95% were seen once. The specimen was non-Treg CD4+ T cells sorted from blood. The origin of the receptors is a human donor in good health.

The chain carries TRBV7-9 and TRBJ2-1, with 8 bases identical to TRBD2. V lost 5 bases to trimming and J lost 0 bases; unmatched junction nucleotides: 12. The CDR3 length is 18 residues. Germline CDR1 is SEHNR and CDR2 is FQNEAQ (reference sequence). The CDR3 DNA reads TGTGCCAGCAGCCTCTGGGGACGGGAGGGCTTCTCCTACAATGAGCAGTTCTTC. Translating gives CASSLWGREGFSYNEQFF.

The sample holds one count of this clone. The CDR3 loop reads CASRLDRVLGEKLFF. The DNA of the CDR3 is TGTGCCAGCAGGCTTGACAGGGTCCTCGGGGAAAAACTGTTTTTT. The gene calls are TRBV28 and TRBJ1-4; 7 bases align to TRBD1. The CDR3 runs 15 residues. CDR1 and CDR2 (germline): MDHEN, SYDVKM. Trimming removed 6 bases from V and 8 bases from J; junction bases left unmatched: 12.

This clone was observed a single time. The chain combines TRBV5-1 with TRBJ1-3, with a weak D call TRBD1 (6 bases). The CDR3 totals 16 residues. V was cut by 0 bases and J by 0 bases, with 10 bases left in between. Germline values: CDR1 SGHRS, CDR2 YFSETQ. As DNA, the CDR3 is TGCGCCAGCAGCTTGGATCAGGGGTCCTCTGGAAACACCATATATTTT. Amino acid sequence: CASSLDQGSSGNTIYF.

J is TRBJ1-5 and V is TRBV11-2; no clear D gene. With 0 bases removed from V and 2 bases from J, the gap between germline ends came to 8 bases. This CDR3 is 15 amino acids long. CDR1 and CDR2 (germline): SGHAT, FQNNGV. CDR3 nucleotides: TGTGCCAGCAGCTTAGAATCTCACGGCAATCAGCCCCAGCATTTT. As protein: CASSLESHGNQPQHF.

V usage is TRBV9 and J usage is TRBJ2-3; D is uncertain. Germline V gives CDR1 SGDLS, CDR2 YYNGEE. V shed 0 bases and J shed 6 bases, with 8 bases lying between them. The CDR3 is 13 amino acids. This CDR3 reads CASSVAPWDTQYF. DNA for the CDR3: TGTGCCAGCAGCGTAGCTCCCTGGGATACGCAGTATTTT.

CDR3 DNA sequence: TGTGCCAGCACGTACTTAATGTCCCTGCACGAGCAGTACTTC. This translates into CASTYLMSLHEQYF. This chain uses TRBV28 with TRBJ2-7; D is undetermined. CDR3 length: 14 amino acids. Germline CDR1 and CDR2: MDHEN and SYDVKM. V was pared by 7 bases and J by 5 bases, with 18 bases between. Supplemented by reference TRBV28 and TRBJ2-7, the full variable domain reads DVKVTQSSRYLVKRTGEKVFLECVQDMDHENMFWYRQDPGLGLRLIYFSYDVKMKEKGDIPEGYSVSREKKERFSLILESASTNQTSMYLCASTYLMSLHEQYFGPGTRLTVT.

V is TRBV19 and J is TRBJ1-3; unclear D gene. Trimming took 9 bases from V and 0 from J, leaving 18 bases between them. Germline V gives CDR1 LNHDA, CDR2 SQIVND (reference sequence). The CDR3 contains 16 residues. Here the CDR3 DNA reads TGTGCCAGCAGTTCGACGGCGGCTAGCTCTGGAAACACCATATATTTT. Translated: CASSSTAASSGNTIYF.

This chain uses TRBV30 with TRBJ1-1, with unresolved D. There are 14 residues in the CDR3. V was cut by 0 bases and J by 0 bases, with 8 bases left in between. Germline V CDR1 and CDR2: GTSNPN, SVGIG (reference sequence). The CDR3: CAWSVLMVNTEAFF. The CDR3 DNA follows: TGTGCCTGGAGTGTACTTATGGTGAACACTGAAGCTTTCTTT.

This clone was observed a few times. The chain joins TRBV11-2 to TRBJ2-2; D uncertain. V lost 0 bases to trimming and J lost 5 bases, with 7 bases between them. Germline V gene lookup returns CDR1 SGHAT and CDR2 FQNNGV. CDR3 length equals 14 residues. CDR3 residues: CASSLDRVTGELFF. The CDR3 DNA is TGTGCCAGCAGCTTAGACCGGGTAACCGGGGAGCTGTTTTTT.

The J gene is TRBJ2-1, the V gene TRBV7-9, with 7 bases identical to TRBD2. CDR1 is SEHNR, CDR2 FQNEAQ, per germline (reference sequence). The CDR3 consists of 15 residues. After removal of 5 bases from V and 2 bases from J, the junction contained 6 bases not matched to a gene. The CDR3 DNA follows: TGTGCCAGCAGCCGAAGCGGGGCTACCTACAATGAGCAGTTCTTC. As protein: CASSRSGATYNEQFF.